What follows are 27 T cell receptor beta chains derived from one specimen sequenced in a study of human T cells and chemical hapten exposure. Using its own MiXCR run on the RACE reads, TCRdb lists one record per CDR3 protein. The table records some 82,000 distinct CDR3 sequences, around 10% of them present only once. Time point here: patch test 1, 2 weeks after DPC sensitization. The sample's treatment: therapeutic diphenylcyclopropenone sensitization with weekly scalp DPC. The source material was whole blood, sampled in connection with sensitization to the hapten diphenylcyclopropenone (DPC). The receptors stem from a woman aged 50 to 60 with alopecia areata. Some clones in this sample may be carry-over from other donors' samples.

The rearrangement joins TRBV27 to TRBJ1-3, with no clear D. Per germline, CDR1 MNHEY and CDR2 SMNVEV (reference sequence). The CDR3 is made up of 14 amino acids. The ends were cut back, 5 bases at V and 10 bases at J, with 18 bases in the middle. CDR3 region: CASSTHVGVKTIYF. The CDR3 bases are TGTGCCAGCAGTACCCATGTGGGTGTTAAGACCATATATTTT.

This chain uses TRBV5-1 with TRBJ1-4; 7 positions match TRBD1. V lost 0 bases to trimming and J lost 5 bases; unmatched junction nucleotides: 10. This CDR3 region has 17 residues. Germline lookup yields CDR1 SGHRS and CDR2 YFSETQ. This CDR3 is CASSLAPFGTENEKLFF. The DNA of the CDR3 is TGCGCCAGCAGCTTGGCCCCTTTCGGGACAGAGAATGAAAAACTGTTTTTT.

The CDR3 nucleotides read TGTGCCAGCAGCGTAGGATCCGGGACAGGGCTAAACACCATATATTTT. This codes for CASSVGSGTGLNTIYF. The chain recombines TRBV9 with TRBJ1-3; 9 nucleotides align to TRBD1. This CDR3 region has 16 residues. With V trimmed by 0 bases and J by 6 bases, 7 bases remained unmatched. The germline V gene encodes CDR1 SGDLS and CDR2 YYNGEE.

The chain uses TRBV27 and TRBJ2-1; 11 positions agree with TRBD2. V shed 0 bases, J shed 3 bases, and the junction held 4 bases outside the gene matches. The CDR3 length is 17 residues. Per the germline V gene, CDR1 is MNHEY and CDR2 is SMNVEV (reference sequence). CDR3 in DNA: TGTGCCAGCAGTTTATCTTCCGGGACTAGCGGCTACAATGAGCAGTTCTTC. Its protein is CASSLSSGTSGYNEQFF.

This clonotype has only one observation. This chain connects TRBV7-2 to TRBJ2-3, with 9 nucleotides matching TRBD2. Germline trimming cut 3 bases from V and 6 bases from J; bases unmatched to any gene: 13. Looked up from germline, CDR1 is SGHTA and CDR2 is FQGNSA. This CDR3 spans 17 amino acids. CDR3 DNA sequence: TGTGCCAGCAGCTTTATAGCGGGAGTGCAGGGGAGGGATACGCAGTATTTT. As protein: CASSFIAGVQGRDTQYF.

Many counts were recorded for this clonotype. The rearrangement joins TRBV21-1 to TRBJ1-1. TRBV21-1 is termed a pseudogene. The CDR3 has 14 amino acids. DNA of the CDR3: TGTGCCAGCAGCCAGGGAGGCAGGAACACTGAAGCTTTCTTT. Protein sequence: CASSQGGRNTEAFF.

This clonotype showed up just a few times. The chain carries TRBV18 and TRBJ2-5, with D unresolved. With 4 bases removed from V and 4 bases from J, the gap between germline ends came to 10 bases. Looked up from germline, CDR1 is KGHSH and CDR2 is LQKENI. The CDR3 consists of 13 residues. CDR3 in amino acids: CASSLHMGETQYF. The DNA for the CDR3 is TGTGCCAGCTCACTTCACATGGGAGAGACCCAGTACTTC.

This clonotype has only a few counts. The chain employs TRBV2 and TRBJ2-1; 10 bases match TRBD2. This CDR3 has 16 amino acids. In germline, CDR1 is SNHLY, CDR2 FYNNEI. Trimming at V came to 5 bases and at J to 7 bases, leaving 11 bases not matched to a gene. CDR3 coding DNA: TGTGCCAGCAGTTTCGGACTAGCGGAAATAGGGAATGAGCAGTTCTTC. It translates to CASSFGLAEIGNEQFF. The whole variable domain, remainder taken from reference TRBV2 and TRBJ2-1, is EPEVTQTPSHQVTQMGQEVILRCVPISNHLYFYWYRQILGQKVEFLVSFYNNEISEKSEIFDDQFSVERPDGSNFTLKIRSTKLEDSAMYFCASSFGLAEIGNEQFFGPGTRLTVL.

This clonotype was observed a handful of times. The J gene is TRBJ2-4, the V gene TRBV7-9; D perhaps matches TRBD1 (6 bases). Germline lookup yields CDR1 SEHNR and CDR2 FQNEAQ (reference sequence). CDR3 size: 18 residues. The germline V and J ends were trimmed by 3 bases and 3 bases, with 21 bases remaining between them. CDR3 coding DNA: TGTGCCAGCAGCTTGGGCGAACTACAGGGCAAGGGCAAAAACATTCAGTACTTC. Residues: CASSLGELQGKGKNIQYF.

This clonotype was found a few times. CDR3 region: CASSLKGGSSYNEQFF. CDR3 bases: TGTGCCAGCAGTTTAAAGGGGGGGAGCTCCTACAATGAGCAGTTCTTC. The J gene is TRBJ2-1, the V gene TRBV7-2; D is possibly TRBD2 (7 bases). Trimming pared 6 bases from V and 0 bases from J, leaving 15 bases between. This CDR3 comprises 16 residues. Germline CDR1 is SGHTA and CDR2 is FQGNSA.

The CDR3 reads CASSRTGGNNEQFF. The DNA of the CDR3 is TGTGCCAGTAGTCGAACAGGGGGCAACAATGAGCAGTTCTTC. This chain joins TRBV19 and TRBJ2-1; TRBD1 matches at 9 bases. This CDR3 contains 14 residues. Germline CDR1 reads LNHDA; CDR2 reads SQIVND (reference sequence). V was pared by 5 bases and J by 5 bases, with 4 bases of the junction left unmatched.

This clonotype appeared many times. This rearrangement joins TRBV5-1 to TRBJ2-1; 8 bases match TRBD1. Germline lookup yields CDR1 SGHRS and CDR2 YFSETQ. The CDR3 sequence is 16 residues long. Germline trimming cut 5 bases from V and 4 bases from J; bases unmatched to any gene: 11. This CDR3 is CASSLLAGQVYNEQFF. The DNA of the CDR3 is TGCGCCAGCAGTCTTCTTGCGGGACAGGTTTACAATGAGCAGTTCTTC. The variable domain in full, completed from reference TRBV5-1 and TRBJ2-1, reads KAGVTQTPRYLIKTRGQQVTLSCSPISGHRSVSWYQQTPGQGLQFLFEYFSETQRNKGNFPGRFSGRQFSNSRSEMNVSTLELGDSALYLCASSLLAGQVYNEQFFGPGTRLTVL.

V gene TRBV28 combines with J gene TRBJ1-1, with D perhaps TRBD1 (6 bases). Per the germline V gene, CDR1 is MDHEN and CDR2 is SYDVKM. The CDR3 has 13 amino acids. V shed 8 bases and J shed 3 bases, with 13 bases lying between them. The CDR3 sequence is CASLDTGYTEAFF. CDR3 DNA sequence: TGTGCCAGCCTGGATACAGGGTACACTGAAGCTTTCTTT.

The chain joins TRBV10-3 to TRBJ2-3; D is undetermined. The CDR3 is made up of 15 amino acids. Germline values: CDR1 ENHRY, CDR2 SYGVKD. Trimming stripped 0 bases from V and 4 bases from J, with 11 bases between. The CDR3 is CAISESKVEADTQYF. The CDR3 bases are TGTGCCATCAGTGAGTCGAAGGTAGAAGCAGATACGCAGTATTTT.

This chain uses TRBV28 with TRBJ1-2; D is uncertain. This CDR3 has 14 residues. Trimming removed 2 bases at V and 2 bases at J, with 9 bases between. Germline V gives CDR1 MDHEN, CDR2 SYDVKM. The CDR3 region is CASSLTGANYGYTF. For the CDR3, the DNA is TGTGCCAGCAGTTTAACGGGTGCCAACTATGGCTACACCTTC.

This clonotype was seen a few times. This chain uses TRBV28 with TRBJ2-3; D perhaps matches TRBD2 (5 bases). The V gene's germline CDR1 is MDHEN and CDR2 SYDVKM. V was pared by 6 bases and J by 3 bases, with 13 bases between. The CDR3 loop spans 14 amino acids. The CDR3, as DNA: TGTGCCAGCAGCTATGGGGAGTTTACAGATACGCAGTATTTT. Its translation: CASSYGEFTDTQYF.

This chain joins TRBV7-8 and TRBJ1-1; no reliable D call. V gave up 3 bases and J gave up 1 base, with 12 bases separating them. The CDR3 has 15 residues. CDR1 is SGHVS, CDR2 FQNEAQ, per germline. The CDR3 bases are TGTGCCAGCAGCTTGAAAATTACCTCGAACACTGAAGCTTTCTTT. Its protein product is CASSLKITSNTEAFF.

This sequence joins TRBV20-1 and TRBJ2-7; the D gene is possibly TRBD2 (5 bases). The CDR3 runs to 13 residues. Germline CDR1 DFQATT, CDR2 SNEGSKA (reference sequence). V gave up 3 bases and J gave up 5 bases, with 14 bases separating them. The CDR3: CSARWLDGDEQYF. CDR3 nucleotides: TGCAGTGCTAGGTGGCTAGACGGGGACGAGCAGTACTTC.

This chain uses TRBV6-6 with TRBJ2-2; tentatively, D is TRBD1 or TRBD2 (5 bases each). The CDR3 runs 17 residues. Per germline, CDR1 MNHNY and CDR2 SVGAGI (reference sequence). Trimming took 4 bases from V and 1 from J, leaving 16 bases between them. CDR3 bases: TGTGCCAGCAGTTCCCCCCGGGCAGGGAGGAACACCGGGGAGCTGTTTTTT. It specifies CASSSPRAGRNTGELFF.

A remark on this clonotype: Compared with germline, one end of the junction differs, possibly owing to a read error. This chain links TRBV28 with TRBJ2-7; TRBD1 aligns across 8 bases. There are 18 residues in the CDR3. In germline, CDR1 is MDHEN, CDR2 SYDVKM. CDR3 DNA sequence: TGTGCCAGCAGTTTATCTACACTGGGGGGACAGGCCTCCTACGAACAGTACTTC. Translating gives CASSLSTLGGQASYEQYF. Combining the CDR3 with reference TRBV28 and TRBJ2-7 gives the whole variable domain DVKVTQSSRYLVKRTGEKVFLECVQDMDHENMFWYRQDPGLGLRLIYFSYDVKMKEKGDIPEGYSVSREKKERFSLILESASTNQTSMYLCASSLSTLGGQASYEQYFGPGTRLTVT.

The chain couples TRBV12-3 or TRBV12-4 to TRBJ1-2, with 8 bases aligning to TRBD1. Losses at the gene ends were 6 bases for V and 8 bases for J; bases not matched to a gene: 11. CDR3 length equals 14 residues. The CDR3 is CASRSHGQGDGYTF. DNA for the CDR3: TGTGCCAGCAGGTCACACGGACAGGGCGACGGCTACACCTTC.

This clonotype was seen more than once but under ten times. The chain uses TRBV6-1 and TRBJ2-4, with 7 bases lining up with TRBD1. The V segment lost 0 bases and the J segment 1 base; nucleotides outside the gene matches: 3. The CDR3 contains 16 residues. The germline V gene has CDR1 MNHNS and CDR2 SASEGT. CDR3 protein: CASSEARQGAKNIQYF. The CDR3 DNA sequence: TGTGCCAGCAGTGAAGCCCGACAGGGCGCCAAAAACATTCAGTACTTC.

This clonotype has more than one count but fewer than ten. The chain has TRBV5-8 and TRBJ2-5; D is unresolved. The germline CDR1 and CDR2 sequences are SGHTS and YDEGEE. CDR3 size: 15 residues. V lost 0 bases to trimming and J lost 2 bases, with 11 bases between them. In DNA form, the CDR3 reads TGTGCCAGCAGCTTGGGGACCCTGGCTCAAGAGACCCAGTACTTC. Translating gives CASSLGTLAQETQYF.

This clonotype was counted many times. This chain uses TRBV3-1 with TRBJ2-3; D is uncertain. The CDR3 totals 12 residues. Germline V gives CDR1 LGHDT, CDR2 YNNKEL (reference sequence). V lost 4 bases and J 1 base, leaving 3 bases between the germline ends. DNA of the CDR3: TGTGCCAGCAGCCGCCGCACAGATACGCAGTATTTT. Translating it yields CASSRRTDTQYF.

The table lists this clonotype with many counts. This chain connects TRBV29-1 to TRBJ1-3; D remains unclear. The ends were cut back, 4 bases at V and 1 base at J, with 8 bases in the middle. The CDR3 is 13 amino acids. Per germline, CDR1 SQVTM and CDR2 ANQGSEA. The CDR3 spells CSVAVQSGNTIYF. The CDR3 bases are TGCAGCGTTGCCGTACAGTCTGGAAACACCATATATTTT.

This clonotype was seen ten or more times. In DNA form, the CDR3 reads TGCAGTGCTACATCCCAGGGGCGCACAGATACGCAGTATTTT. This translates into CSATSQGRTDTQYF. The chain is built from TRBV20-1 and TRBJ2-3; perhaps TRBD1 as D (6 bases). Germline loops: CDR1 DFQATT, CDR2 SNEGSKA (reference sequence). The CDR3 contains 14 residues. Trimming left V 4 bases short and J 1 base short, with 12 bases between.

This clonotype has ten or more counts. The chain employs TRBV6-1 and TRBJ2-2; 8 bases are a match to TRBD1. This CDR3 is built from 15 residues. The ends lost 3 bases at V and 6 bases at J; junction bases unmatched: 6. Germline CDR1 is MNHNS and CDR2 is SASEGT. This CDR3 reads CASSDRNRGSGELFF. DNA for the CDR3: TGTGCCAGCAGTGATAGAAACAGGGGGTCCGGGGAGCTGTTTTTT.